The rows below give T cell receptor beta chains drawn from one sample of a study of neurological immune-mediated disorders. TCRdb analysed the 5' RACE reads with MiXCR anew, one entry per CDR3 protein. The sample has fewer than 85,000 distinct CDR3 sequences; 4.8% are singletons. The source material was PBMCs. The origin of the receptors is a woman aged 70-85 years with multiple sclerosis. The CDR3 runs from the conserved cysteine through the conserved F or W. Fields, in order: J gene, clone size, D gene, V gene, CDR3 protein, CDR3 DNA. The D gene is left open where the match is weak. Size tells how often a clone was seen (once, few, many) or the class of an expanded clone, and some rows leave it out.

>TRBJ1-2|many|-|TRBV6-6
CASSVKAQYGYTF
TGTGCCAGCAGCGTAAAGGCCCAATATGGCTACACCTTC
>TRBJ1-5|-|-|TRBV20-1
CSVYGDGNQPQHF
TGCAGCGTGTACGGTGATGGCAATCAGCCCCAGCATTTT
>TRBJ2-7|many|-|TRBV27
CASSLFWGSAYEQYF
TGTGCCAGCAGTTTATTTTGGGGGTCCGCCTACGAGCAGTACTTC
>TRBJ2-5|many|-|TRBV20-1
CSARDLGGLETQYF
TGCAGTGCTAGAGATCTAGGGGGGCTGGAGACCCAGTACTTC
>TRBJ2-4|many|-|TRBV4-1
CASSQEYGLGMGMVKNIQYF
TGCGCCAGCAGCCAAGAATACGGGCTTGGGATGGGGATGGTAAAAAACATTCAGTACTTC
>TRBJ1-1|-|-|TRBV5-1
CASRPAAGTEAFF
TGCGCCAGCAGGCCTGCAGCGGGCACTGAAGCTTTCTTT
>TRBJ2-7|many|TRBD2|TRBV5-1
CASSRLAGGPSSYEQYF
TGCGCCAGCAGCCGGCTAGCGGGAGGCCCTAGCTCCTACGAGCAGTACTTC
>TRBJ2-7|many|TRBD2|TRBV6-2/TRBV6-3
CASNPGLAGGPQYF
TGTGCCAGCAACCCGGGACTAGCGGGAGGCCCGCAGTACTTC
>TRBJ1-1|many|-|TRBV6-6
CASSRREAPDGTEAFF
TGTGCCAGCAGTAGGAGGGAGGCTCCGGATGGTACTGAAGCTTTCTTT
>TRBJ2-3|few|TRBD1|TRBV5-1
CASSFFMAGGADTQYF
TGCGCCAGCAGCTTCTTTATGGCAGGGGGCGCAGATACGCAGTATTTT
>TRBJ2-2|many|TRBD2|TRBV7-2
CASSLAPSGRVITGELFF
TGTGCCAGCAGCTTAGCGCCTAGCGGGAGAGTCATCACCGGGGAGCTGTTTTTT
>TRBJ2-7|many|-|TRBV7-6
CASSLALGDHEQYF
TGTGCCAGCAGCTTAGCCTTGGGCGACCACGAGCAGTACTTC
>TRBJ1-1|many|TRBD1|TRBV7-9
CASSSGRGRVTEAFF
TGTGCCAGCAGCTCGGGGAGGGGGCGTGTGACTGAAGCTTTCTTT
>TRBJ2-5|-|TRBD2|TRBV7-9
CASSLAVAGVRETQYF
TGTGCCAGCAGCTTAGCGGTAGCGGGAGTTCGCGAGACCCAGTACTTC
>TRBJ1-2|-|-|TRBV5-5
CASSLRGLINGYTF
TGTGCCAGCAGCTTGAGAGGGTTGATCAACGGCTACACCTTC
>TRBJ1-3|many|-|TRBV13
CASSSRFSGNTIYF
TGTGCCAGCAGCTCCAGGTTCTCTGGAAACACCATATATTTT
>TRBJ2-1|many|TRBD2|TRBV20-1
CSARVAGGFDEQFF
TGCAGTGCTAGAGTAGCGGGAGGATTTGATGAGCAGTTCTTC
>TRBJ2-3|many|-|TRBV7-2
CASSPRSSTDTQYF
TGTGCCAGCAGCCCCCGGAGTAGCACAGATACGCAGTATTTT
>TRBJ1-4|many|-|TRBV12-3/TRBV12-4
CASSLELRQKNEKLFF
TGTGCCAGCAGTTTAGAGCTTCGACAGAAAAATGAAAAACTGTTTTTT
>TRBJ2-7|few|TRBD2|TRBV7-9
CASSQPGLAGGTDEQYF
TGTGCCAGCAGTCAACCGGGACTAGCGGGAGGGACCGACGAGCAGTACTTC
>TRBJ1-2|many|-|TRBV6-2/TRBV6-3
CASSYSSVGELNYGYTF
TGTGCCAGCAGTTACTCTTCCGTTGGAGAGCTAAACTATGGCTACACCTTC
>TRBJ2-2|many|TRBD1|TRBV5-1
CATYRGANTGELFF
TGCGCCACCTACAGGGGAGCGAACACCGGGGAGCTGTTTTTT
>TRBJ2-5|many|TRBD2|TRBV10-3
CAISELTTSGGETQYF
TGTGCCATCAGTGAGTTGACGACTAGCGGGGGCGAGACCCAGTACTTC
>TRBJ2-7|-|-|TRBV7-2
CASRPQGISYEQYF
TGTGCCAGCAGGCCCCAGGGCATCTCTTACGAGCAGTACTTC
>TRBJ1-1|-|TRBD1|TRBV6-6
CASSRGGTGRHTEAFF
TGTGCCAGCAGCCGTGGTGGGACAGGGAGGCACACTGAAGCTTTCTTT
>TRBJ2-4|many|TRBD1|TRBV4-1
CASSLGTGGLAKNIQYF
TGCGCCAGCAGCCTGGGGACAGGGGGTTTAGCCAAAAACATTCAGTACTTC
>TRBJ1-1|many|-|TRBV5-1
CASSFGTPLNTEAFF
TGCGCCAGCAGCTTTGGGACACCTTTGAACACTGAAGCTTTCTTT
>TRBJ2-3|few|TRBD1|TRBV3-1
CASSTRQGRDTQYF
TGTGCCAGCAGCACAAGACAGGGGAGAGATACGCAGTATTTT
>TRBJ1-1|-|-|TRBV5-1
CASAGATNTEAFF
TGCGCCAGTGCAGGGGCCACGAACACTGAAGCTTTCTTT
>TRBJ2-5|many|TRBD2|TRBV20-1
CSAPNPRESETQYF
TGCAGTGCTCCTAACCCGCGGGAGAGTGAGACCCAGTACTTC
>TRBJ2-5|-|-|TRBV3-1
CASSQGLGRETQYF
TGTGCCAGCAGCCAAGGACTAGGGAGAGAGACCCAGTACTTC
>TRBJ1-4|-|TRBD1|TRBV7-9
CASNDRAGEKLFF
TGTGCCAGCAACGACAGGGCTGGCGAAAAACTGTTTTTT
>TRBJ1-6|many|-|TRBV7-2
CASSLNGIQPLHF
TGTGCCAGCAGCTTAAACGGGATCCAACCCCTCCACTTT
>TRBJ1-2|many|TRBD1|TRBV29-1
CSVELVGGRYGYTF
TGCAGCGTTGAGTTAGTAGGGGGCCGTTATGGCTACACCTTC
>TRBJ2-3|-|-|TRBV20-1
CSARDPRTFRSTDTQYF
TGCAGTGCTAGAGATCCCAGGACTTTTCGTAGCACAGATACGCAGTATTTT
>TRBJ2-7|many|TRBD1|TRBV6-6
CASRLQGASYEQYF
TGTGCCAGCAGACTGCAGGGGGCCTCCTACGAGCAGTACTTC
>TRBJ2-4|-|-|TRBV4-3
CASSPRFGIEIAKNIQYF
TGCGCCAGCAGCCCTCGATTCGGGATTGAGATAGCCAAAAACATTCAGTACTTC
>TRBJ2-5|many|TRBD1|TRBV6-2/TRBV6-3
CASSKGDSRQETQYF
TGTGCCAGCAGTAAGGGGGACAGCCGACAAGAGACCCAGTACTTC
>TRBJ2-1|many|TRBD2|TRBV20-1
CSAGLAGGSEQFF
TGCAGTGCTGGCCTAGCGGGAGGGAGTGAGCAGTTCTTC
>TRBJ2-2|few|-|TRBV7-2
CASSSDVARGELFF
TGTGCCAGCAGCTCCGACGTCGCGCGCGGGGAGCTGTTTTTT
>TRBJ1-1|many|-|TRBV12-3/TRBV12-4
CASSLRGGNTEAFF
TGTGCCAGCAGTTTAAGGGGGGGGAACACTGAAGCTTTCTTT
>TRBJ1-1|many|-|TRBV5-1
CASSSFTGFTEAFF
TGCGCCAGCAGCTCTTTCACAGGGTTCACTGAAGCTTTCTTT
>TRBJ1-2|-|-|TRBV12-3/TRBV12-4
CASSLLRSYGYTF
TGTGCCAGCAGTTTACTCAGAAGCTATGGCTACACCTTC
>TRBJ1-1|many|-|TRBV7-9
CASSTFMNTEAFF
TGTGCCAGCAGCACGTTCATGAACACTGAAGCTTTCTTT
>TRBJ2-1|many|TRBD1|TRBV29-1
CSVGTGGNEQFF
TGCAGCGTTGGGACAGGGGGCAATGAGCAGTTCTTC
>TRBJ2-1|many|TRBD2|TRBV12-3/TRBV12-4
CASRPTSGLFF
TGTGCCAGCAGGCCGACTAGCGGGTTATTCTTC
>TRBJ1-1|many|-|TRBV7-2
CASSLAPNTEAFF
TGTGCCAGCAGCTTAGCCCCGAACACTGAAGCTTTCTTT
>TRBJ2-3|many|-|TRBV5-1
CASSRSGTVTDTQYF
TGCGCCAGCAGCCGATCCGGGACTGTCACAGATACGCAGTATTTT
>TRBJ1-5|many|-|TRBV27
CASSLVGAQPQHF
TGTGCCAGCAGTTTGGTAGGGGCTCAGCCCCAGCATTTT
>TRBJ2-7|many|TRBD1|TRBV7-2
CASSQGQGNYEQYF
TGTGCCAGCAGCCAAGGACAGGGGAACTACGAGCAGTACTTC
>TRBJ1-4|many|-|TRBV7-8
CASSQSKGWKLFF
TGTGCCAGCAGCCAATCCAAGGGATGGAAACTGTTTTTT
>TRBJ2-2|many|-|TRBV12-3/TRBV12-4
CASNSRGSGELFF
TGTGCCAGCAATTCACGTGGTTCCGGGGAGCTGTTTTTT
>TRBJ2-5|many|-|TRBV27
CASSPGIGTQYF
TGTGCCAGCAGTCCAGGGATCGGGACCCAGTACTTC
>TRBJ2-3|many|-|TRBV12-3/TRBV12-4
CASSLVQTSTDTQYF
TGTGCCAGCAGTTTAGTACAGACTAGCACAGATACGCAGTATTTT